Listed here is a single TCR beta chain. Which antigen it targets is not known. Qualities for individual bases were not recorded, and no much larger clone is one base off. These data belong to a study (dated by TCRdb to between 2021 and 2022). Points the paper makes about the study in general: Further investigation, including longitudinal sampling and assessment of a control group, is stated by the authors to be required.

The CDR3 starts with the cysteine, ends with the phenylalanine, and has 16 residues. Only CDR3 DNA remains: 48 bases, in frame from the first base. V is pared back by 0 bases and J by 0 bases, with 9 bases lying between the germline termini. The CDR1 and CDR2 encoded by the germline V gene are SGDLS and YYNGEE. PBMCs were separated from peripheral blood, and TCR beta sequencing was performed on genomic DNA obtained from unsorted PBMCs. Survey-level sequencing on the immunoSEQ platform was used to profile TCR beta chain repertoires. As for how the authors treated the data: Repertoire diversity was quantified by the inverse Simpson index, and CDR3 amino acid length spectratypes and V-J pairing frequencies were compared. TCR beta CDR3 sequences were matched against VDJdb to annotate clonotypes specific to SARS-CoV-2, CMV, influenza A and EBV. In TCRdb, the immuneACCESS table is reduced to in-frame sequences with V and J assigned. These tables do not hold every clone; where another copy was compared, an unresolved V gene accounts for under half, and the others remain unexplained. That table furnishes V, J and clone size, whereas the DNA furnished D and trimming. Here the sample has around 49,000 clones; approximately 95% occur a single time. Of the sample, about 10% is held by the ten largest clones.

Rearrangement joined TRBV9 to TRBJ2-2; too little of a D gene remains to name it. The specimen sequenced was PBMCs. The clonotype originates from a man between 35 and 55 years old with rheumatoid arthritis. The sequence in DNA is TGTGCCAGCAGCGTAGTGGTAGGCGCGAACACCGGGGAGCTGTTTTTT. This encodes CASSVVVGANTGELFF.